The 11 T cell receptor beta chains presented below share a single source sample, sequenced in a study of blood T cell repertoires in COVID-19. Profiled with immunoSEQ multiplex PCR; TCRdb holds only in-frame clones, not every one. The sample lists fewer than 150,000 clones, 85% to 90% occurring once. The source material was peripheral blood. These receptors were obtained from a woman in her 40s with acute or convalescent COVID-19.

V and J are TRBV7-9 and TRBJ2-2; a possible D gene is TRBD2 (6 bases). Trimming pared 2 bases from V and 1 base from J, leaving 11 bases between. CDR1 is SEHNR and CDR2 is FQNEAQ in the germline V gene (reference sequence). The length of the CDR3 is 16 residues. CDR3 sequence reads: CASSLLSSVNTGELFF. The CDR3 DNA is TGTGCCAGCAGCTTACTGTCTAGCGTGAACACCGGGGAGCTGTTTTTT.

The rearrangement uses TRBV5-1 and TRBJ1-1; 10 bases map to TRBD1. CDR3 length equals 17 residues. The germline gives CDR1 SGHRS, CDR2 YFSETQ. V lost 2 bases to trimming and J lost 5 bases; unmatched junction nucleotides: 12. The CDR3 coding sequence is TGCGCCAGCAGCTTTCTCCGGGACAGGGGTTTGGAAACTGAAGCTTTCTTT. Translating it yields CASSFLRDRGLETEAFF.

This clone showed up just once. This chain links TRBV14 with TRBJ2-7; D is perhaps TRBD2 (6 bases). CDR3 size: 15 residues. Germline V lookup: CDR1 SGHDN, CDR2 FVKESK. V was clipped by 4 bases and J by 0 bases, with 13 bases between them. Here the CDR3 reads CASSRFGGGSYEQYF. The CDR3 bases are TGTGCCAGCAGCCGTTTCGGGGGAGGCTCCTACGAGCAGTACTTC.

V usage is TRBV18 and J usage is TRBJ2-5; TRBD2 is a possible D gene (5 bases). The ends were cut back, 2 bases at V and 9 bases at J, with 19 bases in the middle. Germline V lookup: CDR1 KGHSH, CDR2 LQKENI. The CDR3 is 15 amino acids. The CDR3 DNA sequence: TGTGCCAGCTCACCAGGACGGGGAGAAATGGGATCCCAGTACTTC. Translation: CASSPGRGEMGSQYF.

There are a few counts of this clone. The chain links TRBV19 to TRBJ2-5; 9 bases fit TRBD1. With 6 bases clipped from V and 5 bases from J, the junction kept 7 bases outside the gene matches. This CDR3 has 14 residues. The V gene's germline CDR1 is LNHDA and CDR2 SQIVND (reference sequence). In nucleotides, the CDR3 is TGTGCCAGTAGCCCGACAGGGGGATTTGAGACCCAGTACTTC. Its translation: CASSPTGGFETQYF. Complete variable domain (other parts from reference TRBV19 and TRBJ2-5): DGGITQSPKYLFRKEGQNVTLSCEQNLNHDAMYWYRQDPGQGLRLIYYSQIVNDFQKGDIAEGYSVSREKKESFPLTVTSAQKNPTAFYLCASSPTGGFETQYFGPGTRLLVL.

J is TRBJ2-1 and V is TRBV18, with TRBD2 matching 10 bases. The CDR3 has 16 amino acids. The junction had 4 bases not matched to a gene; V was cut back by 2 bases and J by 3 bases. Germline-derived CDR1 and CDR2 are KGHSH and LQKENI. The CDR3: CASSPRASGGYNEQFF. The CDR3 DNA is TGTGCCAGCTCACCAAGGGCTAGCGGGGGCTACAATGAGCAGTTCTTC.

The J gene is TRBJ2-7, the V gene TRBV18; possible D gene TRBD2, 6 bases. The germline CDR1 and CDR2 sequences are KGHSH and LQKENI. V shed 3 bases and J shed 0 bases, with 9 bases lying between them. This CDR3 has 14 amino acids. CDR3 amino acids: CASSPGGSSYEQYF. In DNA form, the CDR3 reads TGTGCCAGCTCACCCGGGGGTAGCTCCTACGAGCAGTACTTC.

The CDR3 nucleotides read TGTGCCAGCTCCCCGGACTACGCCCACAATGAGCAGTTCTTC. It yields the protein CASSPDYAHNEQFF. The rearrangement uses TRBV9 and TRBJ2-1; a weak D match, TRBD2 (6 bases). The length of the CDR3 is 14 residues. Trimming removed 7 bases from V and 5 bases from J, with 16 bases in between. Germline V gives CDR1 SGDLS, CDR2 YYNGEE.

The J gene is TRBJ2-1, the V gene TRBV7-2; TRBD2 agrees at 11 bases. J gave up 7 bases and V 3 bases, and 8 bases lay outside the gene matches. CDR3 length equals 16 residues. Germline values: CDR1 SGHTA, CDR2 FQGNSA. CDR3: CASSFPPGLAANEQFF. DNA of the CDR3: TGTGCCAGCAGCTTCCCCCCGGGACTAGCGGCGAATGAGCAGTTCTTC.

V is TRBV7-2 and J is TRBJ2-1; 7 nucleotides match TRBD2. The CDR3 consists of 13 residues. Germline CDR1 and CDR2: SGHTA and FQGNSA. V shed 5 bases and J 14 bases; nucleotides not matched to a gene: 12. CDR3 in DNA: TGTGCCAGCAGCCCGTCATCCGGGACTAAGGAGTTCTTC. Protein sequence: CASSPSSGTKEFF.

The V and J genes are TRBV18 and TRBJ2-1; 10 bases are shared with TRBD2. CDR1 is KGHSH and CDR2 is LQKENI in the germline V gene. The V segment lost 3 bases and the J segment 8 bases; nucleotides outside the gene matches: 4. This CDR3 region has 14 residues. The CDR3 reads CASSPPSGSDEQFF. Here the CDR3 DNA reads TGTGCCAGCTCACCGCCTAGCGGGAGTGATGAGCAGTTCTTC. Looking up the rest from reference TRBV18 and TRBJ2-1 gives the full variable domain: NAGVMQNPRHLVRRRGQEARLRCSPMKGHSHVYWYRQLPEEGLKFMVYLQKENIIDESGMPKERFSAEFPKEGPSILRIQQVVRGDSAAYFCASSPPSGSDEQFFGPGTRLTVL.